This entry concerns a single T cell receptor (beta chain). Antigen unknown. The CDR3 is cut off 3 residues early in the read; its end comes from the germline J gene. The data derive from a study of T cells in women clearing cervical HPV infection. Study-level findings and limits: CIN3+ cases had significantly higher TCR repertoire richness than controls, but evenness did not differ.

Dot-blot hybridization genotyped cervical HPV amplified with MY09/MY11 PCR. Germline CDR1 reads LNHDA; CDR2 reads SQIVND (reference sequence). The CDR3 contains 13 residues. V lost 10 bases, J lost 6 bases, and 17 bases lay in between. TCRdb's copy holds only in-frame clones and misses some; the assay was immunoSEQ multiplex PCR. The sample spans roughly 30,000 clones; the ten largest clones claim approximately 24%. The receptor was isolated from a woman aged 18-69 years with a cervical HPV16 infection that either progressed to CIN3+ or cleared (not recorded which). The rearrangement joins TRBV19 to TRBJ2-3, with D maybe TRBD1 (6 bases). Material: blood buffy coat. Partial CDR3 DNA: TGTGCCACCGCACAGGGCCCCGGTGATACG. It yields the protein CATAQGPGDT. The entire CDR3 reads CATAQGPGDTQYF.